This T cell receptor (beta chain) was recorded in a study of tumor-infiltrating lymphocytes in glioblastoma multiforme (TCRdb year 2017). General notes on the study: Whether intratumoral genomic heterogeneity fosters TIL diversity was tested through joint investigation of somatic mutations, TIL diversity and immune response activity. What the authors observed across the whole study: Only one glioblastoma patient was included in the TCR and somatic mutation analysis, limiting generalizability. The authors noted that sorting T cells into functional subsets, which was not done in this study, would be a future improvement. Clone frequencies may be distorted by RNA-based TCR sequencing because unequal numbers of TCR transcripts are carried by T cells.

The AllPrep DNA/RNA mini kit was used to purify genomic DNA and total RNA at the same time from each of the approximately 11 tumor samples. OD 260/280 ratios above 1.9 and RNA integrity numbers above 6.5 were observed for all RNA. Comments on this clonotype: The antigen it recognizes is unknown. A single base separates this from a much larger clone, so it may be a read error. The CDR3 ends on some other residue instead of the conserved phenylalanine or tryptophan, so this is likely a read error.

Using a modified ARM-PCR protocol with multiple V-beta primers and a C-beta primer, the team built TCRB libraries from RNA through three nested multiplex PCR rounds. TCRB-specific cDNA was synthesized from around 550 ng total RNA with ProtoScript II Reverse Transcriptase and a C-beta primer. The description of the TCRB libraries did not include any unique molecular identifiers. In the third PCR, barcodes and adapters were added over roughly 24 cycles with Deep VentR (exo-) polymerase, after which 250-500 bp bands were gel purified. TCRB libraries were sequenced on an Illumina HiSeq 2500 with 250 bp paired-end reads. Processing in the source paper ran as follows. The reads were cleaned with Trimmomatic, merged with FLASH and assigned V, D and J segments with MiGEC before being analyzed in VDJtools. Repertoire diversity was measured using the Shannon-Wiener diversity index, which was calculated with VDJtools. TCRdb passed the public sequencing reads through fastp at Q25 and MiXCR, retaining productive beta sequences. CDR3 protein sequences are deduplicated, and each keeps its most common genes and DNA. What appears here as the V and J calls and clone size reflects TCRdb's work, not the paper's. The sample yields 9,500 to 13,000 distinct CDR3 sequences; 66% were counted once. The ten largest make up about 30% of the sample.

Trimming removed 4 bases from V and 11 bases from J, leaving 9 bases between the germline ends. CDR1 and CDR2, per the germline V gene (reference sequence), are SEHNR and FQNEAQ. The CDR3 extends over 11 residues, inclusive of both ends. The CDR3 DNA has 33 bases and is translated from base 1. Source material: brain tumor tissue. This chain joins TRBV7-9 to TRBJ2-1, with the D gene not clear enough to name. The receptor comes from a male donor with glioblastoma. Here is the DNA: TGTGCCAGCAGCTCTTACGATAAGCAGTTCCTC. Translated, it gives CASSSYDKQFL.